The T cell receptor (beta chain) described here comes from a study of neurological immune-mediated disorders. Study results and limitations: HTLV-1-associated myelopathy had the most TCR clonal expansion, whereas multiple sclerosis had the least (lower than in healthy controls).

With 10-nucleotide random UMIs included, cDNA was synthesized by 5'RACE. TCRdb re-derived calls from the 5' RACE reads in MiXCR, one entry per CDR3 protein. The sample consists of approximately 47,000 distinct CDR3 sequences, about 13% of them appearing once. This clonotype was seen ten or more times. Its cognate antigen is unknown. Stated time point: longitudinal time-point 3. PBMCs stored at -80 C, 2 million in total, were the source of the unsorted libraries. CDR1 and CDR2 (germline): DFQATT, SNEGSKA (reference sequence). V shed 0 bases and J shed 0 bases, with 18 bases lying between them. This CDR3 is built from 17 residues.

This sequence was found in a male donor with HTLV-1-associated myelopathy (HAM/TSP). This rearrangement joins TRBV20-1 to TRBJ2-7; possibly TRBD2 for D (5 bases). The material sequenced was PBMCs. The CDR3 protein is CSARDSVWRASSYEQYF. The CDR3 nucleotides are TGCAGTGCTAGAGATTCGGTGTGGCGGGCGAGCTCCTACGAGCAGTACTTC.